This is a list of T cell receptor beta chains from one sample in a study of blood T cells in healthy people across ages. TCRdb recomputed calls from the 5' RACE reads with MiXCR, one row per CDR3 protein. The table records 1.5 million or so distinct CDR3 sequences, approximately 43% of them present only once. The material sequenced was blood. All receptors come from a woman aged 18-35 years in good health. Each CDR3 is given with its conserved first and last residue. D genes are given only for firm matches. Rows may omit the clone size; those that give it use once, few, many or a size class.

CDR3 protein: CAWSEGAWGQPQHF; CDR3 DNA: TGTGCCTGGAGTGAGGGGGCATGGGGCCAGCCCCAGCATTTT; J gene: TRBJ1-5; CDR3 length: 14; D gene: TRBD1; clone size: -; V gene: TRBV30
CDR3 protein: CASRDISGYEQYF; CDR3 DNA: TGCGCCAGCAGGGACATCTCGGGTTACGAGCAGTACTTC; J gene: TRBJ2-7; CDR3 length: 13; D gene: -; clone size: -; V gene: TRBV10-2
CDR3 protein: CASGLDRASGYTF; CDR3 DNA: TGTGCCAGCGGGTTAGACAGGGCATCTGGCTACACCTTC; J gene: TRBJ1-2; CDR3 length: 13; D gene: TRBD1; clone size: -; V gene: TRBV2
CDR3 protein: CASGEGTTEAFF; CDR3 DNA: TGTGCCAGCGGGGAGGGGACCACTGAAGCTTTCTTT; J gene: TRBJ1-1; CDR3 length: 12; D gene: -; clone size: -; V gene: TRBV6-6
CDR3 protein: CASSFILAGGGTDTQYF; CDR3 DNA: TGTGCCAGCAGTTTCATCCTAGCGGGAGGGGGTACAGATACGCAGTATTTT; J gene: TRBJ2-3; CDR3 length: 17; D gene: TRBD2; clone size: -; V gene: TRBV27
CDR3 protein: CASSVGASGNEQYF; CDR3 DNA: TGTGCCAGCAGCGTTGGGGCTTCGGGCAATGAGCAGTACTTC; J gene: TRBJ2-7; CDR3 length: 14; D gene: -; clone size: -; V gene: TRBV6-5
CDR3 protein: CASSLGAGGTTTQYF; CDR3 DNA: TGTGCCAGCAGTTTAGGTGCGGGAGGGACTACGACGCAGTACTTC; J gene: TRBJ2-7; CDR3 length: 15; D gene: TRBD2; clone size: -; V gene: TRBV27
CDR3 protein: CASSKMGTSVSGANVLTF; CDR3 DNA: TGTGCCAGCAGCAAAATGGGGACGTCAGTTTCTGGGGCCAACGTCCTGACTTTC; J gene: TRBJ2-6; CDR3 length: 18; D gene: -; clone size: -; V gene: TRBV21-1
CDR3 protein: CASSQERGQGAVYGYTF; CDR3 DNA: TGCGCCAGCAGCCAAGAAAGGGGACAGGGGGCAGTCTATGGCTACACCTTC; J gene: TRBJ1-2; CDR3 length: 17; D gene: TRBD1; clone size: few; V gene: TRBV4-3
CDR3 protein: CAWSVGGRDPGELFF; CDR3 DNA: TGTGCCTGGAGTGTCGGCGGGAGGGATCCCGGGGAGCTGTTTTTT; J gene: TRBJ2-2; CDR3 length: 15; D gene: TRBD2; clone size: -; V gene: TRBV30
CDR3 protein: CASSLLSGVRWETQYF; CDR3 DNA: TGTGCCAGCAGCTTATTGTCCGGGGTTCGTTGGGAGACCCAGTACTTC; J gene: TRBJ2-5; CDR3 length: 16; D gene: -; clone size: few; V gene: TRBV7-9
CDR3 protein: CASSSRTRDTQYF; CDR3 DNA: TGTGCCAGCAGCTCCCGGACCAGAGATACGCAGTATTTT; J gene: TRBJ2-3; CDR3 length: 13; D gene: -; clone size: -; V gene: TRBV11-2
CDR3 protein: CSAPSRLTYEQYF; CDR3 DNA: TGCAGTGCCCCCTCCAGGTTAACCTACGAGCAGTACTTC; J gene: TRBJ2-7; CDR3 length: 13; D gene: -; clone size: -; V gene: TRBV20-1
CDR3 protein: CASSLPDRANYGYTF; CDR3 DNA: TGTGCCAGCAGCTTACCTGACAGGGCGAACTATGGCTACACCTTC; J gene: TRBJ1-2; CDR3 length: 15; D gene: TRBD1; clone size: few; V gene: TRBV7-2
CDR3 protein: CASSSSGTGNEQFF; CDR3 DNA: TGTGCCAGCAGCTCATCCGGGACAGGGAATGAGCAGTTCTTC; J gene: TRBJ2-1; CDR3 length: 14; D gene: TRBD1; clone size: -; V gene: TRBV2
CDR3 protein: CASSARLGSGSYEQYF; CDR3 DNA: TGTGCCAGCAGCGCCCGATTGGGGTCAGGAAGCTACGAGCAGTACTTC; J gene: TRBJ2-7; CDR3 length: 16; D gene: -; clone size: few; V gene: TRBV7-2
CDR3 protein: CASAPTGEGNEQYF; CDR3 DNA: TGTGCCTCCGCCCCCACGGGAGAGGGGAATGAGCAGTACTTC; J gene: TRBJ2-5; CDR3 length: 14; D gene: -; clone size: -; V gene: TRBV27
CDR3 protein: CASRESNSPLHF; CDR3 DNA: TGTGCCAGCAGAGAAAGTAATTCACCCCTCCACTTT; J gene: TRBJ1-6; CDR3 length: 12; D gene: -; clone size: few; V gene: TRBV7-9
CDR3 protein: CSGQRTGSPQYF; CDR3 DNA: TGCAGCGGCCAGCGGACGGGTTCCCCGCAGTACTTC; J gene: TRBJ2-7; CDR3 length: 12; D gene: -; clone size: few; V gene: TRBV29-1
CDR3 protein: CASSLRTSPADTQYF; CDR3 DNA: TGTGCCAGCAGCTTACGGACTAGCCCCGCAGATACGCAGTATTTT; J gene: TRBJ2-3; CDR3 length: 15; D gene: TRBD2; clone size: few; V gene: TRBV7-2